This T cell receptor beta chain was found in a study of T cell repertoires in aging, cancer and after chemotherapy. Peripheral blood genomic DNA, not sorted cells or RNA, was the template. The study, taken as a whole, reports: No conclusions about immunological memory after chemotherapy can be drawn from the repertoire data. Healthy donors lost TCR diversity with age mainly through richness, cancer patients through richness and evenness.

Rearranged V-D-J TRB sequences were amplified with a mixed TRB-A/B primer pool. In TCRdb, the multiplex PCR reads were re-called with MiXCR into one record per CDR3 protein. Among just under 10,000 distinct CDR3 sequences, about two fifths were seen once, and the ten largest hold 8% to 10%. Germline V gene lookup returns CDR1 MNHNS and CDR2 SASEGT. Unmatched junction bases numbered 3, after V lost 5 bases and J lost 4 bases. The CDR3 totals 15 residues. Note on this clonotype: What it binds is unknown.

The sample consisted of blood. The chain has TRBV6-1 and TRBJ2-2; 11 bases map to TRBD1. This receptor was taken from a human donor in good health. The CDR3 nucleotides are TGTGCCAGCAGTATGGGACAGGGGGGCACCGGGGAGCTGTTTTTT. Protein product: CASSMGQGGTGELFF.